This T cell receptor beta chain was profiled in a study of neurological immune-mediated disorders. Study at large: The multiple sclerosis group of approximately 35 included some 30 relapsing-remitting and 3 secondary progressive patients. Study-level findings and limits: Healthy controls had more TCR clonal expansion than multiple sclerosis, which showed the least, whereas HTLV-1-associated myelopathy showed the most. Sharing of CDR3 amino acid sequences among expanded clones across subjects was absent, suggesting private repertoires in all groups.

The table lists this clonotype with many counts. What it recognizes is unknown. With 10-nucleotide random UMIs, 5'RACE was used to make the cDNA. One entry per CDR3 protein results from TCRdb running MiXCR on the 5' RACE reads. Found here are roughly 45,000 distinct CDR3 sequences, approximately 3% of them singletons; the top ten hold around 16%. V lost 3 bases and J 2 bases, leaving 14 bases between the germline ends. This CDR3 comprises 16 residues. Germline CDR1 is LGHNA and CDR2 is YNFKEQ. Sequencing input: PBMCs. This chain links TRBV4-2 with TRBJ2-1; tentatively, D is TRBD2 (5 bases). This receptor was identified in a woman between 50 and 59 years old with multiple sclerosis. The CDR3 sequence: CASSHRGGGPYNEQFF. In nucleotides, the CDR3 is TGTGCCAGCAGCCATCGAGGAGGCGGGCCCTACAATGAGCAGTTCTTC.